The 17 T cell receptor beta chains below all came from one sample that was sequenced in a study of CD8+CD57+ T cells in acquired aplastic anemia. Genomic DNA was employed as the template in profiling TCR beta VDJ and CDR3. TCRdb re-analysed the reads in MiXCR, keeping a single row per CDR3 protein. In the table there are more than 150,000 distinct CDR3 sequences, under 55% of which are singletons. Sequencing involved patients with CD8+CD57+ cell expansion previously shown by flow cytometry. Source material: sorted CD4+, CD8+, or CD8+CD57+ T cells (not recorded which) from PBMCs. The receptors here all came from a human donor with aplastic anemia.

This clonotype was picked up many times. The V and J genes are TRBV7-2 and TRBJ2-2, with TRBD2 matching 12 bases. The V and J ends lost 2 bases and 5 bases, in that order; junction bases with no gene match: 6. This CDR3 comprises 17 residues. CDR1 is SGHTA, CDR2 FQGNSA, per germline. CDR3 in amino acids: CASSLRLAGVSTGELFF. In nucleotides, the CDR3 is TGTGCCAGCAGCTTAAGACTAGCGGGAGTCAGTACCGGGGAGCTGTTTTTT.

This chain connects TRBV19 to TRBJ1-1, with 8 bases that match TRBD1. The CDR3 extends over 16 amino acids. J lost 3 bases, V lost 4 bases, and 10 bases had no gene match. Per germline, CDR1 LNHDA and CDR2 SQIVND (reference sequence). The DNA for the CDR3 is TGTGCCAGTAGTACCCCGACAGGGGACGACGACACTGAAGCTTTCTTT. Protein product: CASSTPTGDDDTEAFF.

At least ten counts were recorded for this clonotype. CDR3 DNA sequence: TGTGCCAGCAGCTTAAGCGGGAGCGACTCCTACGAGCAGTACTTC. This translates into CASSLSGSDSYEQYF. The chain employs TRBV5-6 and TRBJ2-7; 8 positions match TRBD2. V shed 2 bases, J shed 0 bases, and the junction held 4 bases outside the gene matches. The CDR3 is made up of 15 amino acids. CDR1 is SGHDT, CDR2 YYEEEE, per germline.

This clonotype has only a few counts. The gene calls are TRBV3-1 and TRBJ2-7; D unresolved. V lost 0 bases and J lost 0, with 12 bases in between. The CDR3 consists of 16 residues. Germline V gene data show CDR1 as LGHDT and CDR2 as YNNKEL (reference sequence). CDR3 sequence: CASSQDIRRSSYEQYF. For the CDR3, the DNA is TGTGCCAGCAGCCAAGATATCAGGCGGAGCTCCTACGAGCAGTACTTC.

Many counts were recorded for this clonotype. The J gene is TRBJ2-2, the V gene TRBV4-1; D ambiguous. Germline loops: CDR1 MGHRA, CDR2 YSYEKL. The CDR3 is 14 amino acids. V lost 1 base, J lost 4 bases, and 7 bases lay in between. The CDR3 here is CASSQGRRTGELFF. The CDR3 DNA follows: TGCGCCAGCAGCCAAGGCAGACGCACCGGGGAGCTGTTTTTT.

About this clonotype itself: This sequence may be a read error, since a much larger clone differs from it by one base. This chain links TRBV10-3 with TRBJ1-1; D is undetermined. The V end was cut by 6 bases, the J end by 1 base, with 15 bases between. The germline gives CDR1 ENHRY, CDR2 SYGVKD. This CDR3 has 15 residues. This CDR3 reads CAIRVQIQKNTEAFF. The CDR3 nucleotides read TGTGCCATCAGGGTACAGATTCAAAAGAACACTGAAGCTTTCTTT.

The J gene is TRBJ1-1, the V gene TRBV6-1; 9 nucleotides agree with TRBD1. CDR1 is MNHNS, CDR2 SASEGT, per germline. V gave up 8 bases and J gave up 0 bases; unmatched junction bases: 13. The CDR3 loop spans 17 amino acids. The CDR3 reads CASQVRSGTGMNTEAFF. CDR3 coding DNA: TGTGCCAGCCAAGTTCGGTCAGGGACAGGGATGAACACTGAAGCTTTCTTT.

This clonotype was counted between two and nine times. The J gene is TRBJ2-3, the V gene TRBV6-1; D may correspond to TRBD1 or TRBD2 (5 bases each). This CDR3 region has 14 residues. Germline V CDR1 and CDR2: MNHNS, SASEGT. Trimming cost V 0 bases and J 1 base, with 5 bases left between them. CDR3 DNA: TGTGCCAGCAGTGAAGCGGGGGGCACAGATACGCAGTATTTT. Its translation is CASSEAGGTDTQYF.

Only one count was recorded for this clonotype. The rearrangement joins TRBV20-1 to TRBJ1-5; D is perhaps TRBD1 (6 bases). Trimming left V 5 bases short and J 1 base short, with 9 bases between. The CDR3 has 13 amino acids. Germline loops: CDR1 DFQATT, CDR2 SNEGSKA (reference sequence). The CDR3 protein is CSAEDRSNQPQHF. CDR3 nucleotide sequence: TGCAGTGCTGAGGACAGAAGCAATCAGCCCCAGCATTTT.

This clonotype has more than one count but fewer than ten. The chain links TRBV2 to TRBJ2-7; 8 bases line up with TRBD2. Germline V gene data show CDR1 as SNHLY and CDR2 as FYNNEI. Trimming took 6 bases from V and 0 from J; bases not matched to a gene: 7. The length of the CDR3 is 15 residues. The CDR3 here is CASRPTSGSSYEQYF. The DNA for the CDR3 is TGTGCCAGCAGGCCCACTAGCGGAAGCTCCTACGAGCAGTACTTC.

The CDR3 spells CSVMGQGNTEAFF. DNA for the CDR3: TGCAGCGTCATGGGACAGGGGAACACTGAAGCTTTCTTT. The chain uses TRBV29-1 and TRBJ1-1; 9 bases line up with TRBD1. Germline lookup yields CDR1 SQVTM and CDR2 ANQGSEA. V dropped 6 bases and J dropped 1; count of bases not matched to a gene: 3. This CDR3 region has 13 residues.

This clonotype was recorded many times. V is TRBV11-2 and J is TRBJ1-4; 7 bases map to TRBD1. CDR1 and CDR2 from the germline V gene are SGHAT and FQNNGV. The CDR3 consists of 18 residues. The V gene end was trimmed by 0 bases and the J gene end by 4 bases; junction bases not matched to a gene: 11. CDR3 coding DNA: TGTGCCAGCAGCTTAGAGGGACAGTTTAGCAAGCTTAATGAAAAACTGTTTTTT. It is translated as CASSLEGQFSKLNEKLFF.

The J gene is TRBJ2-1, the V gene TRBV2, with a weak D call TRBD2 (6 bases). This CDR3 is built from 13 residues. Germline-derived CDR1 and CDR2 are SNHLY and FYNNEI. Trimming took 6 bases from V and 4 from J, leaving 10 bases between them. CDR3 residues: CASRTSWYNEQFF. The DNA for the CDR3 is TGTGCCAGCAGGACTAGTTGGTACAATGAGCAGTTCTTC.

J is TRBJ2-1 and V is TRBV5-1, with D possibly matching TRBD2 (7 bases). This CDR3 is 13 amino acids long. Germline-derived CDR1 and CDR2 are SGHRS and YFSETQ. V lost 7 bases and J lost 7, with 15 bases in between. The DNA of the CDR3 is TGCGCCAGCTCAACTAGGGGGGGTAATGAGCAGTTCTTC. This gives the protein CASSTRGGNEQFF.

The chain recombines TRBV20-1 with TRBJ1-2; D is uncertain. CDR1 DFQATT and CDR2 SNEGSKA come from the germline V gene (reference sequence). This CDR3 has 11 residues. Trimming stripped 7 bases from V and 5 bases from J, with 11 bases between. The CDR3 protein is CSVGGLYGYTF. CDR3 in DNA: TGCAGTGTCGGAGGCCTTTATGGCTACACCTTC.

This clonotype was detected many times. V usage is TRBV11-2 and J usage is TRBJ2-7; the match to TRBD1 covers 7 bases. This CDR3 spans 16 amino acids. After removal of 3 bases from V and 1 base from J, the junction contained 9 bases not matched to a gene. The germline gives CDR1 SGHAT, CDR2 FQNNGV. DNA for the CDR3: TGTGCCAGCAGCTTCCCCAGGGGGTACAATTCCTACGAGCAGTACTTC. Translation gives CASSFPRGYNSYEQYF.

At least ten counts were recorded for this clonotype. The chain employs TRBV20-1 and TRBJ2-5; a possible D gene is TRBD2 (6 bases). V lost 6 bases and J 3 bases, leaving 14 bases between the germline ends. This CDR3 is built from 13 residues. Per germline, CDR1 DFQATT and CDR2 SNEGSKA (reference sequence). The CDR3 region is CSASRTMKETQYF. The DNA for the CDR3 is TGCAGTGCCTCCCGGACTATGAAAGAGACCCAGTACTTC.